This section outlines one T cell receptor beta chain sequence together with its context. The data were obtained in a study of technical replicates of blood from a few donors. The method was immunoSEQ multiplex PCR; TCRdb's version includes in-frame clones alone and lacks a portion of them. Among 80,000 to 100,000 clones, approximately 96% were seen once, and the ten largest hold approximately 0.38%. Losses at the gene ends were 11 bases for V and 3 bases for J; bases not matched to a gene: 5. Germline lookup yields CDR1 SGHNT and CDR2 YENEEA. The CDR3 runs to 12 residues. V usage is TRBV11-3 and J usage is TRBJ2-3; 7 bases align to TRBD2. This TCR derives from a human donor in good health. Input material: T cells isolated from PBMCs. In DNA, the CDR3 is TGTGCCTCGGCGGGAGAAACAGATACGCAGTATTTT. Encoded protein: CASAGETDTQYF. Based on the CDR3 plus reference TRBV11-3 and TRBJ2-3, the full variable domain is EAGVVQSPRYKIIEKKQPVAFWCNPISGHNTLYWYLQNLGQGPELLIRYENEEAVDDSQLPKDRFSAERLKGVDSTLKIQPAELGDSAVYLCASAGETDTQYFGPGTRLTVL.